This T cell receptor (beta chain) was sequenced during a study of OX40 agonist ivuxolimab in advanced cancers. The study in broad terms: Ivuxolimab was an agonistic, fully human IgG2 monoclonal antibody directed against OX40 (CD134), a costimulatory receptor. Intravenous ivuxolimab was administered to patients every 2 weeks at six dose levels: 0.01, 0.1, 0.3, 1.5, 3 and 10 mg/kg. Of the approximately 50 patients in dose escalation, about 20 had hepatocellular carcinoma, some 15 had melanoma, 9 had renal cell carcinoma and 9 had head and neck cancer. The dose-escalation cohort was about 86% male with a mean age of roughly 62 years, ranging from roughly 23 to 85. Patients were allowed to have had prior anti-PD-1, anti-PD-L1 or anti-CTLA-4 therapy, and approximately 40% of the dose-escalation patients had been treated with checkpoint inhibitors. Partial responses occurred in three dose-escalation patients, of whom one had hepatocellular carcinoma and two had cutaneous melanoma. Peripheral TCRbeta sequencing aimed to test whether ivuxolimab altered TCR sequence diversity and caused clonal T-cell expansion. The paper reports the monotherapy dose-escalation portion (N of about 56 patients) of the phase I ivuxolimab trial. What the research found in general, with its limitations: Which antigens the clonally expanded peripheral T cells were specific for was not determined. At doses of 0.1 to 3.0 mg/kg, clonal expansion of both CD4+ and CD8+ T cells in blood was seen between baseline and week 6. Low levels of normalized T-cell clonal expansion were also seen in some nonresponding patients. In partial responders in the 0.1-3.0 mg/kg groups, normalized peripheral clonal expansion was found to be among the lowest, especially among CD8+ T cells. After ivuxolimab, more expanded clones were found on average in CD8+ T cells than in CD4+ T cells.

Here V drops 4 bases and J drops 2 bases, and the junction holds 3 bases not matched to any gene. The germline V gene gives CDR1 as SNHLY and CDR2 as FYNNEI. The CDR3 has 14 amino acids, counting the end cysteine and phenylalanine. This entry keeps only the CDR3 DNA: 42 bases, framed from base 1. A remark on this clone: There is no known antigen for this receptor. Qualities for individual bases were not recorded, and no much larger clone is one base off.

For sequencing of the TCRbeta CDR3 region, genomic DNA was extracted from the sorted cells. The immunoSEQ Assay was used to sequence the TCRbeta CDR3 regions. Drawn from immuneACCESS, this table holds only the in-frame rearrangements with V and J called that TCRdb kept. Clones are partly lost; checked studies trace under half to an unresolved V gene and leave the rest unexplained. This sample holds around 95,000 clones; approximately 91% were observed only once. Together, the top ten hold 0.16% of the sample. The trial excluded patients who had a history of autoimmune disease or who were on systemic immunosuppression. Peripheral blood for TCR sequencing was collected from all dose cohorts at baseline, on cycle 4 day 1, and on cycle 7 day 1. The samples were taken from a phase I, first-in-human, multicenter, open-label dose-escalation trial of ivuxolimab. The trial enrolled adults with locally advanced or metastatic head and neck squamous cell, hepatocellular, melanoma or renal cell carcinoma. Before TCR sequencing, CD4+ and CD8+ T cells were separately sorted from peripheral blood.

The chain is encoded by TRBV2 joined to TRBJ1-2, with TRBD1 identical over 8 junction bases. Source: CD4+ or CD8+ T cells sorted from blood, taken in a trial of the OX40 agonist ivuxolimab. This receptor was taken from an adult with an advanced solid tumor such as melanoma, head and neck, liver or kidney cancer. The base sequence is TGTGCCAGCAGTGCCCGGACAGGGAACTATGGCTACACCTTC. This sequence encodes CASSARTGNYGYTF.